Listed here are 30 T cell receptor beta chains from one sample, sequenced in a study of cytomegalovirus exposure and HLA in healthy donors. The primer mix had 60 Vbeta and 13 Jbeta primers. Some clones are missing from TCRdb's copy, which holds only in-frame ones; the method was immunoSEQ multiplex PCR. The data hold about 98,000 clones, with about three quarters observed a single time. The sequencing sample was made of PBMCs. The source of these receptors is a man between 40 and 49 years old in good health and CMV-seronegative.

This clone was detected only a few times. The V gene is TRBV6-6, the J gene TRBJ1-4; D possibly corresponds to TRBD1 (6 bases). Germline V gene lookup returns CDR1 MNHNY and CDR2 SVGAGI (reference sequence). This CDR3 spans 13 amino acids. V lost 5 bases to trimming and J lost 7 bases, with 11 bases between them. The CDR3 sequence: CASSRGGFEKLFF. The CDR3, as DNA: TGTGCCAGCAGTAGGGGGGGGTTTGAAAAACTGTTTTTT.

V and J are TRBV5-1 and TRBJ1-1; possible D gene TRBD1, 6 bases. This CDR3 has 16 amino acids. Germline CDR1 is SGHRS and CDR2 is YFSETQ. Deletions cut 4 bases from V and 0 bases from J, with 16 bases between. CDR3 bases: TGCGCCAGCAGCATTCAGGGGCATAACGTGAACACTGAAGCTTTCTTT. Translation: CASSIQGHNVNTEAFF.

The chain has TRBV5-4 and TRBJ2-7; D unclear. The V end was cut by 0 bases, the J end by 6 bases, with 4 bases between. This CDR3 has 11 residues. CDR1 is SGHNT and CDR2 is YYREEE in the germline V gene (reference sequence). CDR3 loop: CASSLGAEQYF. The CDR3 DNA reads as TGTGCCAGCAGCTTGGGGGCCGAGCAGTACTTC.

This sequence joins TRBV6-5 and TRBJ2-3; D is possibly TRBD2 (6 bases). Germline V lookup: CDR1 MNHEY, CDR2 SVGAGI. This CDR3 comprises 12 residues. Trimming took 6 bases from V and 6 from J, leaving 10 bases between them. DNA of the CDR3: TGTGCCAGCAGCCAACGGGGGGATACGCAGTATTTT. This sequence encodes CASSQRGDTQYF.

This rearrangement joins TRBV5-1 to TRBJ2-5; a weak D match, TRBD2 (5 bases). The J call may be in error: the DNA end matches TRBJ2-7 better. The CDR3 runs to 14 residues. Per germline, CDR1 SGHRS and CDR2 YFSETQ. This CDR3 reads CASSLAGSSYEQYF. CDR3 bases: TGCGCCAGCAGCTTGGCGGGGTCCTCCTACGAGCAGTACTTC.

CDR3 coding DNA: TGTGCCAGCAGCACTCTGACTAGCGGGGTAAAAAATGAGCAGTTCTTC. Translation gives CASSTLTSGVKNEQFF. The gene calls are TRBV11-2 and TRBJ2-1, with 11 bases aligning to TRBD2. Germline trimming cut 5 bases from V and 7 bases from J; bases unmatched to any gene: 10. CDR1 and CDR2 from the germline V gene are SGHAT and FQNNGV. This CDR3 has 16 amino acids.

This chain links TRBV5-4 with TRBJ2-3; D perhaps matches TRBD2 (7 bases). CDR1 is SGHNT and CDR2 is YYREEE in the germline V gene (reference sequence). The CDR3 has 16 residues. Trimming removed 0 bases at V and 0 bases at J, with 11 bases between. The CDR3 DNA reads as TGTGCCAGCAGCTTGGGGGGGCGGGGGAGCACAGATACGCAGTATTTT. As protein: CASSLGGRGSTDTQYF.

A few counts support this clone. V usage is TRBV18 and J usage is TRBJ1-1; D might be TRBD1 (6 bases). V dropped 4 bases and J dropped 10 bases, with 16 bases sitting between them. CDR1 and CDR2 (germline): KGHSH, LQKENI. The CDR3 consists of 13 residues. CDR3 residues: CASSLSDTRGAFF. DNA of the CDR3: TGTGCCAGCTCACTTAGCGACACCAGGGGAGCTTTCTTT.

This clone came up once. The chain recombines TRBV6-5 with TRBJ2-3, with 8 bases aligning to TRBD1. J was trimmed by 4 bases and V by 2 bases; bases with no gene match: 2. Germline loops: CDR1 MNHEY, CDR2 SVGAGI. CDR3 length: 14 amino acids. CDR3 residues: CASSYLDRADTQYF. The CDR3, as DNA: TGTGCCAGCAGTTACCTGGACAGGGCAGATACGCAGTATTTT.

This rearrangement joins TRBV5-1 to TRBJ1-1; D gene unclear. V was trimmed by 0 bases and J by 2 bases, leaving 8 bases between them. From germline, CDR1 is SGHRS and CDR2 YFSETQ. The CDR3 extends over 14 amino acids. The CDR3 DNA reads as TGCGCCAGCAGCTTGGGGGAGCCCAACACTGAAGCTTTCTTT. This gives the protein CASSLGEPNTEAFF.

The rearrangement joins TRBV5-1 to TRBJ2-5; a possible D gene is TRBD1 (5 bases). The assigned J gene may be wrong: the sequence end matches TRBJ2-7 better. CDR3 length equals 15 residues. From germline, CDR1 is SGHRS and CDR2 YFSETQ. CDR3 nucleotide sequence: TGCGCCAGCAGCTTGGCTCCGGTAAGGGGCTACGAGCAGTACTTC. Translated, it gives CASSLAPVRGYEQYF.

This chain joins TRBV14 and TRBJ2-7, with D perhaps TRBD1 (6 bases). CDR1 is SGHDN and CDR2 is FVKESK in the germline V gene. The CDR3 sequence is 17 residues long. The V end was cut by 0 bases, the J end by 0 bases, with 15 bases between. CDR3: CASSQDPRGHSSYEQYF. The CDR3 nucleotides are TGTGCCAGCAGCCAAGACCCCAGGGGTCATAGCTCCTACGAGCAGTACTTC. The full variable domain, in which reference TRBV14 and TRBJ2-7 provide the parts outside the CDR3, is EAGVTQFPSHSVIEKGQTVTLRCDPISGHDNLYWYRRVMGKEIKFLLHFVKESKQDESGMPNNRFLAERTGGTYSTLKVQPAELEDSGVYFCASSQDPRGHSSYEQYFGPGTRLTVT.

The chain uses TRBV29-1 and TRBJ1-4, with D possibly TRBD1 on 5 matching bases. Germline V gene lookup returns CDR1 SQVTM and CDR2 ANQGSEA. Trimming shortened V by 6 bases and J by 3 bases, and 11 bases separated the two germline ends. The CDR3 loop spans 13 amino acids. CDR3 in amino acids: CSVGGRANEKLFF. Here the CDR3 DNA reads TGCAGCGTGGGGGGGAGAGCTAATGAAAAACTGTTTTTT.

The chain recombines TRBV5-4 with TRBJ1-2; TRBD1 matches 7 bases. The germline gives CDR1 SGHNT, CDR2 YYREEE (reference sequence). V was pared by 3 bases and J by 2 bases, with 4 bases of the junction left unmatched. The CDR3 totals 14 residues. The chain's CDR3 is CASSSKTGNYGYTF. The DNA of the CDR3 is TGTGCCAGCAGCTCCAAGACAGGGAACTATGGCTACACCTTC.

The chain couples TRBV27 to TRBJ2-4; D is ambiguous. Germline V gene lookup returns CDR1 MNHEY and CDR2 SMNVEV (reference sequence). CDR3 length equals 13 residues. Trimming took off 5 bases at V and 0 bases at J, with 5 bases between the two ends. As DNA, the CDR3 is TGTGCCAGCAGTACTCTAGCCAAAAACATTCAGTACTTC. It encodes CASSTLAKNIQYF.

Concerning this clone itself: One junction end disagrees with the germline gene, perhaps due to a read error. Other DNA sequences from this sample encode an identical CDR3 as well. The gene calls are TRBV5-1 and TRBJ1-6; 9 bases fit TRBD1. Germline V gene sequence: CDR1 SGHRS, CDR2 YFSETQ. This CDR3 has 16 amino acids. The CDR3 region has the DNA TGCGCCAGCAGCTTGGGAAGGGACAGGGAGAATTCGCCCCTCCACTTT. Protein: CASSLGRDRENSPLHF.

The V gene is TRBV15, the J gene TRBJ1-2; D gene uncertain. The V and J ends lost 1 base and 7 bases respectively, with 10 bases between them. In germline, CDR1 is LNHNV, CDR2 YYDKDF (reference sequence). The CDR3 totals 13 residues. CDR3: CATSRALEGGYTF. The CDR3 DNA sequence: TGTGCCACCAGCAGAGCCTTGGAGGGTGGCTACACCTTC.

In nucleotides, the CDR3 is TGTGCCAGCAGCTTGGTGGCGGGGGCTCGGGAGCAGTACTTC. Amino acid sequence: CASSLVAGAREQYF. This chain joins TRBV5-4 and TRBJ2-7; perhaps TRBD2 as D (7 bases). V lost 0 bases and J lost 7, with 14 bases in between. The CDR3 extends over 14 amino acids. Germline lookup yields CDR1 SGHNT and CDR2 YYREEE (reference sequence).

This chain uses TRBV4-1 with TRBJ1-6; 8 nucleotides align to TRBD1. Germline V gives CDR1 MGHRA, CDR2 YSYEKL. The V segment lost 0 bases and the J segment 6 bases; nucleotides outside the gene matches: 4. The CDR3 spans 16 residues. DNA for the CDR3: TGCGCCAGCAGCCAAGACGACCAGGGGGCTAATTCACCCCTCCACTTT. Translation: CASSQDDQGANSPLHF.

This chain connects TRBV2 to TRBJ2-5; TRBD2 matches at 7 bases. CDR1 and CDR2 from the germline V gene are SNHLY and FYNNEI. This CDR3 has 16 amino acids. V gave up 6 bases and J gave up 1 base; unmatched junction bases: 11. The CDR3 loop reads CASREVAGLSQETQYF. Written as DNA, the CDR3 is TGTGCCAGCAGAGAGGTCGCGGGACTAAGCCAAGAGACCCAGTACTTC.

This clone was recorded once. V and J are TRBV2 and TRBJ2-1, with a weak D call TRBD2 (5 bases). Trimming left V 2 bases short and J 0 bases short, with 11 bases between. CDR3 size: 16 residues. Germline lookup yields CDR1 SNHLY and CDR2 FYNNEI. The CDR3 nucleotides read TGTGCCAGCAGTGAACGGAGGCGGAGCTCCTACAATGAGCAGTTCTTC. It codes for CASSERRRSSYNEQFF.

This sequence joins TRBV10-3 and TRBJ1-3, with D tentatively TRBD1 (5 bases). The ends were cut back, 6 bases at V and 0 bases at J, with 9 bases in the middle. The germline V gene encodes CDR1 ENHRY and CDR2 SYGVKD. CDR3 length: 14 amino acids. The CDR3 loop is CAIRPTDSGNTIYF. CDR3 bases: TGTGCCATCAGGCCGACAGACTCTGGAAACACCATATATTTT.

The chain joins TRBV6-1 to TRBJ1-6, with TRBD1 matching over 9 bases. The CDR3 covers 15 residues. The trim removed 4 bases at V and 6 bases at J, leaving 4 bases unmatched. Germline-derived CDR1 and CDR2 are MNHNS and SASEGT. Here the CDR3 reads CASSVRDRVNSPLHF. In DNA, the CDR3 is TGTGCCAGCAGTGTCCGGGACAGGGTTAATTCACCCCTCCACTTT.

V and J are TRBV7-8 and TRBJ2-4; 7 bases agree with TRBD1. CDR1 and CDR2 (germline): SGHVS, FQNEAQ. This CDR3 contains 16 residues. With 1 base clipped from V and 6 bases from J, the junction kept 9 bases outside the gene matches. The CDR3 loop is CASSLGDWDRLNIQYF. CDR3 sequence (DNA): TGTGCCAGCAGCTTAGGGGATTGGGACAGATTAAACATTCAGTACTTC.

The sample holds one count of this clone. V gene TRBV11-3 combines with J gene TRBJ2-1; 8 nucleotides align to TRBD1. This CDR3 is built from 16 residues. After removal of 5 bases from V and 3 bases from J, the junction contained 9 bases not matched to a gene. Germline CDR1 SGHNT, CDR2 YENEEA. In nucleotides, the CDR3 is TGTGCCAGCAGCCTGGGACAGGACCTCTTCTACAATGAGCAGTTCTTC. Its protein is CASSLGQDLFYNEQFF.

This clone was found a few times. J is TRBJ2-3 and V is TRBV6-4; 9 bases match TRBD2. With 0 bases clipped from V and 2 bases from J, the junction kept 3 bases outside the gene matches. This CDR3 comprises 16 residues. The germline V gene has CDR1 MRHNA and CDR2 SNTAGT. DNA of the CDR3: TGTGCCAGCAGTGACTCGGCGGGGGGGCCCACAGATACGCAGTATTTT. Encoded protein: CASSDSAGGPTDTQYF.

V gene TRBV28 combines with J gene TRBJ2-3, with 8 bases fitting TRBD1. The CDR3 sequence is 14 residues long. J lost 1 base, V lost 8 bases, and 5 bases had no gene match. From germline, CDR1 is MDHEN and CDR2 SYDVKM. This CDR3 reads CASEPGQGTDTQYF. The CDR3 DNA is TGTGCCAGCGAACCGGGACAGGGCACAGATACGCAGTATTTT.

Here the CDR3 reads CASSPGGDRQPQHF. The CDR3 DNA follows: TGTGCCAGCAGTCCTGGGGGGGACCGGCAGCCCCAGCATTTT. The chain has TRBV5-6 and TRBJ1-5, with D perhaps TRBD1 (5 bases). V dropped 5 bases and J dropped 7 bases, with 16 bases sitting between them. The CDR3 is 14 amino acids. The germline gives CDR1 SGHDT, CDR2 YYEEEE.

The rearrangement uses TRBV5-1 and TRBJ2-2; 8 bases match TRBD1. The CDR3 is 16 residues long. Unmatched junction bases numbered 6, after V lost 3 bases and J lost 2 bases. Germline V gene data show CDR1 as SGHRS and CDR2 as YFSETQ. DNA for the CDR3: TGCGCCAGCAGCTCGAGGGGGACAGGTAACACCGGGGAGCTGTTTTTT. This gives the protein CASSSRGTGNTGELFF.

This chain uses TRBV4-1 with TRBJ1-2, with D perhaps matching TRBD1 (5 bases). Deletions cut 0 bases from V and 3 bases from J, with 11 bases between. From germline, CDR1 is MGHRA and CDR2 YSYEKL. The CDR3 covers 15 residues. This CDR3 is CASSQDHDRDYGYTF. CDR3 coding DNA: TGCGCCAGCAGCCAAGACCACGACAGAGACTATGGCTACACCTTC.